The 10 T cell receptor beta chains below come from one sample, sequenced in a study of T cell repertoires in cytomegalovirus infection. Each CDR3 protein is one row after TCRdb ran MiXCR on the reads. Among a few hundred thousand distinct CDR3 sequences, about 13% were seen once, and the ten largest hold roughly 8.9%. The specimen was PBMCs. Receptors originate from a human donor in good health (CMV status not recorded). Some clones in this sample may be carry-over from other donors' samples.

This clonotype came up many times. The chain combines TRBV7-2 with TRBJ1-4; 9 positions match TRBD1. The trim removed 0 bases at V and 7 bases at J, leaving 6 bases unmatched. Germline V CDR1 and CDR2: SGHTA, FQGNSA. The CDR3 consists of 16 residues. DNA for the CDR3: TGTGCCAGCAGCTTAGCGCCGACAGGGGGATTTGAAAAACTGTTTTTT. The encoded protein is CASSLAPTGGFEKLFF. Combining the CDR3 with reference TRBV7-2 and TRBJ1-4 gives the whole variable domain GAGVSQSPSNKVTEKGKDVELRCDPISGHTALYWYRQSLGQGLEFLIYFQGNSAPDKSGLPSDRFSAERTGGSVSTLTIQRTQQEDSAVYLCASSLAPTGGFEKLFFGSGTQLSVL.

This clonotype was recorded at least ten times. The chain combines TRBV7-2 with TRBJ2-1; perhaps D is TRBD1 or TRBD2 (5 bases each). The germline V gene has CDR1 SGHTA and CDR2 FQGNSA. The CDR3 loop spans 16 amino acids. V gave up 1 base and J gave up 2 bases, with 12 bases separating them. Here the CDR3 reads CASSLGGAGPYNEQFF. The CDR3 bases are TGTGCCAGCAGCTTAGGAGGGGCAGGCCCCTACAATGAGCAGTTCTTC. Together with reference TRBV7-2 and TRBJ2-1, the CDR3 gives the full variable domain: GAGVSQSPSNKVTEKGKDVELRCDPISGHTALYWYRQSLGQGLEFLIYFQGNSAPDKSGLPSDRFSAERTGGSVSTLTIQRTQQEDSAVYLCASSLGGAGPYNEQFFGPGTRLTVL.

This clonotype was observed at least ten times. The chain is built from TRBV7-9 and TRBJ2-5; 8 nucleotides align to TRBD1. The V and J ends lost 4 bases and 4 bases, in that order; junction bases with no gene match: 5. CDR3 size: 14 residues. From germline, CDR1 is SEHNR and CDR2 FQNEAQ (reference sequence). The CDR3 DNA sequence: TGTGCCAGCAGCTCCTTACAGGGGGGAGAGACCCAGTACTTC. Translated: CASSSLQGGETQYF. The complete variable domain, with remaining parts taken from reference TRBV7-9 and TRBJ2-5, reads DTGVSQNPRHKITKRGQNVTFRCDPISEHNRLYWYRQTLGQGPEFLTYFQNEAQLEKSRLLSDRFSAERPKGSFSTLEIQRTEQGDSAMYLCASSSLQGGETQYFGPGTRLLVL.

As to this clonotype: This is likely a read error, given that the CDR3 carries no conserved phenylalanine or tryptophan at its end. The genes are TRBV7-6 and TRBJ2-5; 9 bases agree with TRBD2. CDR3 length equals 15 residues. The V gene end was trimmed by 3 bases and the J gene end by 3 bases; junction bases not matched to a gene: 5. Germline V gene data show CDR1 as SGHVS and CDR2 as FNYEAQ. The CDR3 sequence is CASSFLAGSEETQYR. DNA of the CDR3: TGTGCCAGCAGCTTTCTAGCGGGGTCAGAAGAGACCCAGTACCGC.

The genes are TRBV7-9 and TRBJ2-1; 7 bases fit TRBD2. Germline CDR1 SEHNR, CDR2 FQNEAQ (reference sequence). The CDR3 covers 12 residues. Trimming cost V 5 bases and J 14 bases; bases outside gene matches: 9. The CDR3 DNA reads as TGTGCCAGCAGCCCATACGGACTAGAAAAGTTCTTC. Translated, it gives CASSPYGLEKFF. Combining the CDR3 with reference TRBV7-9 and TRBJ2-1 gives the whole variable domain DTGVSQNPRHKITKRGQNVTFRCDPISEHNRLYWYRQTLGQGPEFLTYFQNEAQLEKSRLLSDRFSAERPKGSFSTLEIQRTEQGDSAMYLCASSPYGLEKFFGPGTRLTVL.

The genes are TRBV27 and TRBJ2-7, with TRBD1 matching over 7 bases. The CDR3 sequence is 14 residues long. Germline CDR1 reads MNHEY; CDR2 reads SMNVEV (reference sequence). V trimming: 11 bases; J trimming: 2 bases; junction bases outside the gene matches: 12. In DNA form, the CDR3 reads TGTGCCTCCTCTCGAGGGGGACAGCCCTACGAGCAGTACTTC. Protein sequence: CASSRGGQPYEQYF.

This clonotype was counted only a few times. This sequence joins TRBV20-1 and TRBJ2-2, with D unclear. Deletions cut 3 bases from V and 1 base from J, with 12 bases between. CDR3 size: 15 residues. Germline V gene lookup returns CDR1 DFQATT and CDR2 SNEGSKA (reference sequence). CDR3 DNA sequence: TGCAGTGCTAGTGGGGTCGGCGGGAACACCGGGGAGCTGTTTTTT. Its protein is CSASGVGGNTGELFF.

This clonotype was counted between two and nine times. The chain employs TRBV7-9 and TRBJ2-1; TRBD2 is a possible D gene (5 bases). With 0 bases removed from V and 6 bases from J, the gap between germline ends came to 12 bases. Germline V gene data show CDR1 as SEHNR and CDR2 as FQNEAQ (reference sequence). CDR3 length: 15 amino acids. Written as DNA, the CDR3 is TGTGCCAGCAGCTTAGCAGGACCGGCGGGCAATGAGCAGTTCTTC. Protein: CASSLAGPAGNEQFF.

This clonotype was picked up a small number of times. The genes are TRBV29-1 and TRBJ2-1; 9 bases are shared with TRBD2. Germline CDR1 is SQVTM and CDR2 is ANQGSEA. The CDR3 contains 15 residues. The trim removed 7 bases at V and 9 bases at J, leaving 16 bases unmatched. CDR3 nucleotide sequence: TGCAGCGCGGAACGGGCGGGGGGGACGGTAGGTGAGCAGTTCTTC. This encodes CSAERAGGTVGEQFF.

CDR3 loop: CASYNRGEGNQPQHF. The CDR3, as DNA: TGTGCCAGCTACAACAGGGGAGAGGGCAATCAGCCCCAGCATTTT. The V gene is TRBV6-2 or TRBV6-3, the J gene TRBJ1-5, with 7 bases that match TRBD1. Trimming cost V 8 bases and J 2 bases; bases outside gene matches: 9. The CDR3 is 15 residues long. Germline V gene lookup returns CDR1 MNHEY and CDR2 SVGEGT.